This T cell receptor beta chain was identified during a study of blood T cell repertoires in COVID-19. About the study: Italy, Spain and the United States were the sources of the convalescent and acute COVID-19 samples. T cells, B-cell-depleted T cells, or PBMCs provided the cDNA or gDNA that served as material.

The table came from immunoSEQ multiplex PCR; TCRdb's copy has only in-frame clones and leaves some out. The sample gives about 400,000 clones, 88% of which show up once; around 0.91% is in the top ten. The CDR3 is 15 residues long. CDR1 and CDR2 from the germline V gene are KGHSH and LQKENI. V lost 3 bases to trimming and J lost 6 bases; unmatched junction nucleotides: 6. Enrolled through a virtual design, the participants were between roughly 18 and 89 years of age and came from 24 US areas. Participant-given clinical history determined each cohort assignment. The chain has TRBV18 and TRBJ2-1; 9 bases match TRBD1. The sequencing sample was made of PBMCs or T cells enriched from blood (not recorded which). This TCR derives from a woman aged 25 to 39 with acute COVID-19. Written as DNA, the CDR3 is TGTGCCAGCTCACCGGGACAGGGACAAGCCAATGAGCAGTTCTTC. This gives the protein CASSPGQGQANEQFF.